This paragraph reports one T cell receptor (beta chain). Its antigen remains unidentified. The data are from a study of regulatory T cells in long-lasting Graves disease. As for the study in general: Persistent cases took antithyroid drugs over 5 years and stayed TSH receptor antibody positive. Study findings and constraints: Only a small sample size was used, which may have cut accuracy.

CDR3-region Arm-PCR and iRepertoire HTBI primers produced the TCR beta libraries. Per the study methods: Sequenced samples collectively carried about 62 TRBV and 15 or so TRBJ segments. TCRdb reanalysed the multiplex PCR reads using MiXCR and keeps one entry per CDR3 protein. TCRdb's processing, not the authors' own work, is the source of the V and J calls. The sample contains some 300,000 distinct CDR3 sequences, 22% of which appear only once. Time point of the sample: persistent/refractory GD, antithyroid drugs over 5 years with positive TRAb. PBMCs were the source of the RNA used for TCR sequencing. The clonotype originates from a female donor with Graves disease. The sample was peripheral blood mononuclear cells (PBMCs), taken when the disease was refractory, from a patient treated with antithyroid drugs.

CDR3 DNA: TGTGCCAGCAGTGTCCGGACGCCGGGACTAGCGGGGCAAGAGACCCAGTACTTC. Protein product: CASSVRTPGLAGQETQYF. The chain uses TRBV6-1 and TRBJ2-5; 13 bases are shared with TRBD2. The V gene's germline CDR1 is MNHNS and CDR2 SASEGT. This CDR3 spans 18 amino acids. V was pared by 4 bases and J by 2 bases, with 10 bases of the junction left unmatched.